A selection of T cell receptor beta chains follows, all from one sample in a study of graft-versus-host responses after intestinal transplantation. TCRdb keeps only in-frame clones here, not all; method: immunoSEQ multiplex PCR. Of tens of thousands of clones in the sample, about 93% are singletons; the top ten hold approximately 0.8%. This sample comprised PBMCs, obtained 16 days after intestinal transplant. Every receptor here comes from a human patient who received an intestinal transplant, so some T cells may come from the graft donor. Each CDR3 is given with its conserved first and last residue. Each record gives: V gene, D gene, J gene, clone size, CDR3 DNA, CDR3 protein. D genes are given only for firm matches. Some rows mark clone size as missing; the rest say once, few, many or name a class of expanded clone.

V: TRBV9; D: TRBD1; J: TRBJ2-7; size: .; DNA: TGTGCCAGCAGCGAACAGGGGGCCTCCTACGAGCAGTACTTC; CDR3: CASSEQGASYEQYF
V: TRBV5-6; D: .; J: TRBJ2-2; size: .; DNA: TGTGCCAGCAGCTGGGGCACCGGGGAGCTGTTTTTT; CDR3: CASSWGTGELFF
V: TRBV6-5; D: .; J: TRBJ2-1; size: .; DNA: TGTGCCAGCAGTTTGGGAGAGGGGAATGAGCAGTTCTTC; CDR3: CASSLGEGNEQFF
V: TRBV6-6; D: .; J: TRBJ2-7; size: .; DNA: TGTGCCAGCAGTTACTCGGAACTCCCGACCTACGAGCAGTACTTC; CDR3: CASSYSELPTYEQYF
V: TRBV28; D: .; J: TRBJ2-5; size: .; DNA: TGTGCCAGCAGTTTCGGGCAGGGTTCGGAGACCCAGTACTTC; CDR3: CASSFGQGSETQYF
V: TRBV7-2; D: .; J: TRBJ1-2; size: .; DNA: TGTGCCAGCAGCCTAGGGACCAAAGCTAACTATGGCTACACCTTC; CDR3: CASSLGTKANYGYTF
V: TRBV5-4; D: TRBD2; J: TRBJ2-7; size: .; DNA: TGTGCCAGCAGCGCCGGGACTACCTACGAGCAGTACTTC; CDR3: CASSAGTTYEQYF
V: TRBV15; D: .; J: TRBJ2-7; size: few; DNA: TGTGCCACCAGCAGAGAGTCTGGGCAGATCTACGAGCAGTACTTC; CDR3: CATSRESGQIYEQYF
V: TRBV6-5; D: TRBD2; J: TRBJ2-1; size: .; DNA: TGTGCCAGCAGTCCCGGGGGGGGCGCGAGGGCTGAGCAGTTCTTC; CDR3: CASSPGGGARAEQFF
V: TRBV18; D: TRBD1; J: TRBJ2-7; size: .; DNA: TGTGCCAGCTCATCAACAGGGGGTGGAGTCTACGAGCAGTACTTC; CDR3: CASSSTGGGVYEQYF
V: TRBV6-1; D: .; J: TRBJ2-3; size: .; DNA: TGTGCCAGCAGCCAAAAAGGAGATACGCAGTATTTT; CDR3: CASSQKGDTQYF
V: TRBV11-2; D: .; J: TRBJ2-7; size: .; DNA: TGTGCCAGCAGCTTAGGAGGACCGCGCAAGCAGTACTTC; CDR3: CASSLGGPRKQYF
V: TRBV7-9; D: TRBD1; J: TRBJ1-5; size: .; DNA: TGTGCCAGCAGCTTCCCGGGACAGAATCAGCCCCAGCATTTT; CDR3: CASSFPGQNQPQHF
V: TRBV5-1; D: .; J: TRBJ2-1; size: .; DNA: TGCGCCAGCAGCTTGGTCGATGAGCAGTTCTTC; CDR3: CASSLVDEQFF
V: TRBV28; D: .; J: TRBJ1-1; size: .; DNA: TGTGCCAGCAGTTTGACCCCAGGGTCAAACACTGAAGCTTTCTTT; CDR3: CASSLTPGSNTEAFF
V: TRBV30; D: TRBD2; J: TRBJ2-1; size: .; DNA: TGTGCCTGGAGTGTATATGTCTGGGGGACTAGCGGTAATGAGCAGTTCTTC; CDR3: CAWSVYVWGTSGNEQFF
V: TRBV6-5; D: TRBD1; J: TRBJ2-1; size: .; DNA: TGTGCCAGCAGCTGGACAGGGGGCGAGAATGAGCAGTTCTTC; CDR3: CASSWTGGENEQFF
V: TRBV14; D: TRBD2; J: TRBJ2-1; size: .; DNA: TGTGCCAGCAGCCAAGATATATGGACTAGCGGGATTAATGAGCAGTTCTTC; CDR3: CASSQDIWTSGINEQFF
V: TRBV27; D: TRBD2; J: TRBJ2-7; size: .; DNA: TGTGCCAGCAGTTTAACGCCAGCGGGAGGGGGCTACGAGCAGTACTTC; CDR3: CASSLTPAGGGYEQYF
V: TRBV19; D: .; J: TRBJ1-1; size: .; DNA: TGTGCCAGTAGTATCTCTATTGAAGCTTTCTTT; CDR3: CASSISIEAFF
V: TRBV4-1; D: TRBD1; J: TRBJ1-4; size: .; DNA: TGCGCCAGCAGCCAACTCTCCGACAGGGGGAGAGAAAAACTGTTTTTT; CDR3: CASSQLSDRGREKLFF
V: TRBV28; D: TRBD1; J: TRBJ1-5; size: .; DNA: TGTGCCAGCAGCCTGACAGGGCGTAGCAATCAGCCCCAGCATTTT; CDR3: CASSLTGRSNQPQHF
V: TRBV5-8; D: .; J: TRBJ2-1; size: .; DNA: TGTGCCACTAAGATCCCTAGGGGTTACAATGAGCAGTTCTTC; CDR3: CATKIPRGYNEQFF
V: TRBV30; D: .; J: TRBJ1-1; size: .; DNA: TGTGCCTGGACAGGTACTGAAGCTTTCTTT; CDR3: CAWTGTEAFF
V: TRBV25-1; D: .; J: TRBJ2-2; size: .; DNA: TGTGCCAGCAAAAGGAACACCGGGGAGCTGTTTTTT; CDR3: CASKRNTGELFF
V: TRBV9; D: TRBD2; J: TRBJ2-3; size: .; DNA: TGTGCCAGCAGCGTAGGGTGGGGTAGCGGGTTAAGCACAGATACGCAGTATTTT; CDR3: CASSVGWGSGLSTDTQYF
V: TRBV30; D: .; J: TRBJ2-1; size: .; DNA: TGTGCCTGGAGGCTAGCGTTGCACAATGAGCAGTTCTTC; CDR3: CAWRLALHNEQFF
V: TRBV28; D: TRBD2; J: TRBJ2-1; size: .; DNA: TGTGCCAGCAGTTTTCGGAGCGGGAGGGGGAATGAGCAGTTCTTC; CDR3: CASSFRSGRGNEQFF
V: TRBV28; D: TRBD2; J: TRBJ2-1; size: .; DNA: TGTGCCAGCACCTGGACTAGCGGGGCGAATGAGCAGTTCTTC; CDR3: CASTWTSGANEQFF